These T cell receptor beta chains were read from a single sample in a study of T cells in Graves' hyperthyroidism and ophthalmopathy. MiXCR was run by TCRdb on the multiplex PCR reads, yielding one entry per CDR3 protein. This table has about 600,000 distinct CDR3 sequences, roughly a sixth appearing once. Sequencing was carried out using blood. The receptors come from a woman aged 40 to 55 with Graves' ophthalmopathy. Each CDR3 is given with its conserved first and last residue. The D gene is left open where the match is weak.

v_gene,d_gene,CDR3aa
TRBV24-1,TRBD2,CATSDLGGSGRTDTQYF
TRBV5-1,.,CASSSTPSQDTQYF
TRBV7-8,.,CASRPPEKDSQYF
TRBV20-1,.,CSARDLSGINQPQHF
TRBV5-1,TRBD1,CTSSSNYRGPGETQYF
TRBV6-2/TRBV6-3,.,CASSYSPGVTGELFF
TRBV12-3/TRBV12-4,.,CASRPTGYYGYTF
TRBV28,TRBD2,CASLGLAGGAYNEQFF
TRBV6-2/TRBV6-3,.,CASRATGTLRNSPLHF
TRBV18,.,CASSPRGQGSYGYTF
TRBV27,.,CASSFRLAPGSEQYF
TRBV20-1,.,CSARDRVSTDTQYF
TRBV2,.,CASRMGEQYF
TRBV6-1,.,CATVGETGELFF
TRBV7-2,TRBD1,CASSLTGLNEKLFF
TRBV7-9,TRBD1,CASSLPSIRTGPEAFF
TRBV10-3,TRBD2,CAISASGSTDTQYF
TRBV6-5,.,CASSYLLGPNTEAFF
TRBV6-1,.,CASRDRQVLNQPQHF
TRBV20-1,TRBD2,CSAMAGGPQDTQYF
TRBV18,.,CASSPVYVTDTQYF
TRBV11-2,.,CASSPRVGTYEQYF
TRBV5-1,.,CASSPPVGSYEQYF
TRBV12-3/TRBV12-4,.,CASSSGPEAFF
TRBV4-2,TRBD2,CASSQQRGTVTGELFF
TRBV20-1,.,CSASGLARNTEAFF
TRBV29-1,TRBD1,CSTGQGTEAFF
TRBV3-1,TRBD2,CASSQGLAGGPTSYNEQFF
TRBV6-1,TRBD1,CASTGQGGTDTQYF
TRBV5-1,TRBD2,CASSPGLVPDTQYF
TRBV6-1,TRBD1,CATRTDRDRSSYEQYF
TRBV7-3,.,CASSPSAHLSADTQYF
TRBV12-3/TRBV12-4,.,CASSLGGPGNTIYF
TRBV7-2,.,CASSSPVGKETQYF
TRBV12-3/TRBV12-4,TRBD2,CASSPELAGDHNEQFF
TRBV7-3,.,CASSRGYQETQYF
TRBV4-1,.,CASSQAVLDEQYF
TRBV5-4,.,CASSLSTPRNTEAFF
TRBV28,TRBD2,CASWSGRLYEQYF
TRBV20-1,.,CSARARFSGANVPTF
TRBV6-5,.,CASSYSPGSSGNTIYF
TRBV2,TRBD1,CASRWGQGSEAFF